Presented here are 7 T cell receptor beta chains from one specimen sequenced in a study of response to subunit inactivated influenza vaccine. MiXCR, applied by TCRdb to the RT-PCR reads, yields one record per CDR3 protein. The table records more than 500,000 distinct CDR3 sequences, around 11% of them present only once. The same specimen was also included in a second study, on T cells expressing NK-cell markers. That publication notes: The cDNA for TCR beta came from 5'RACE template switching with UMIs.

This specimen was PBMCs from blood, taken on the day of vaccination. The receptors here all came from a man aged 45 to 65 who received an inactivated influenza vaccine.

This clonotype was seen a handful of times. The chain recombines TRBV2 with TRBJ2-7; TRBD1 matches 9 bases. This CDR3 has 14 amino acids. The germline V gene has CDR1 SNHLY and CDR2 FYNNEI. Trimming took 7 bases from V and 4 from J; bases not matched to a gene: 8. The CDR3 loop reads CASKAGTGLYEQYF. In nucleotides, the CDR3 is TGTGCCAGCAAGGCAGGGACAGGGTTGTACGAGCAGTACTTC.

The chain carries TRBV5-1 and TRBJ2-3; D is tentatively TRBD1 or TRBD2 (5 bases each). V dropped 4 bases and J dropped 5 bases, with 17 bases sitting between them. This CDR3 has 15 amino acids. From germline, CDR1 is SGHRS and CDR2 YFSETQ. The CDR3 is CASSVQIGAGDTQYF. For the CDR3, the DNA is TGCGCCAGCAGCGTCCAAATAGGGGCGGGAGATACGCAGTATTTT.

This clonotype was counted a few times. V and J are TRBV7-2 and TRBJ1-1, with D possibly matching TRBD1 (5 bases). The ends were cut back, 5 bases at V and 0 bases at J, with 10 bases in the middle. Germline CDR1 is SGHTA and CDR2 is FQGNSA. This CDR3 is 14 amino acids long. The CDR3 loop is CASSTWTMNTEAFF. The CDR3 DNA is TGTGCCAGCAGCACCTGGACAATGAACACTGAAGCTTTCTTT.

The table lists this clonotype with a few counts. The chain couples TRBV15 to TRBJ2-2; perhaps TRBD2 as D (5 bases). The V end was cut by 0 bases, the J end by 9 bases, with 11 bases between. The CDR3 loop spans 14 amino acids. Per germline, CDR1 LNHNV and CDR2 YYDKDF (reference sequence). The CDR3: CATSRDATGRELFF. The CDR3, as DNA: TGTGCCACCAGCAGAGATGCGACCGGGAGGGAGCTGTTTTTT. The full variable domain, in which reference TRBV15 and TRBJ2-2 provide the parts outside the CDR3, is DAMVIQNPRYQVTQFGKPVTLSCSQTLNHNVMYWYQQKSSQAPKLLFHYYDKDFNNEADTPDNFQSRRPNTSFCFLDIRSPGLGDTAMYLCATSRDATGRELFFGEGSRLTVL.

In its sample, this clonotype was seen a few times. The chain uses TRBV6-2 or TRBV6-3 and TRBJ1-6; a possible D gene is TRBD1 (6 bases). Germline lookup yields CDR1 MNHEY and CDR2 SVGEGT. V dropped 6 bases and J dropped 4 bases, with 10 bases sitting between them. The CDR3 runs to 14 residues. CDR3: CASRTQGYNSPLHF. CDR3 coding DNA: TGTGCCAGCAGAACACAGGGTTATAATTCACCCCTCCACTTT.

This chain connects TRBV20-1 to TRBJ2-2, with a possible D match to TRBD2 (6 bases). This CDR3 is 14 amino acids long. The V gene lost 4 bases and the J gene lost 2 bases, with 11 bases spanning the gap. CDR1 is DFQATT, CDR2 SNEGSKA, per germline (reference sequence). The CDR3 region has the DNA TGCAGTGCTATTCGCGGGGATAACACCGGGGAGCTGTTTTTT. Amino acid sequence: CSAIRGDNTGELFF.

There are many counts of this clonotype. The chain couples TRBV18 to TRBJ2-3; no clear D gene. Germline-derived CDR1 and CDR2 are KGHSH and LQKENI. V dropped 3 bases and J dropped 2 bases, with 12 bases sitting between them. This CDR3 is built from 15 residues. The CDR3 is CASSPPWPNTDTQYF. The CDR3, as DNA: TGTGCCAGCTCACCGCCCTGGCCAAACACAGATACGCAGTATTTT.